What follows are 20 T cell receptor beta chains derived from one specimen sequenced in a study of identifying expanded T cells in peripheral blood. Here immunoSEQ multiplex PCR was the method, and the copy in TCRdb shows in-frame clones only, minus some. The table records 100,000 or so clones, around nine tenths of them present only once. The sequencing sample was made of blood. These receptors came from a person aged 18 to 75 in good health.

Remarks on this clone: Mismatch with germline at one junction end may stem from a read error. The sample holds other DNA sequences that translate to the same CDR3. This rearrangement joins TRBV7-2 to TRBJ2-1, with 8 nucleotides matching TRBD2. CDR1 SGHTA and CDR2 FQGNSA come from the germline V gene. CDR3 length: 15 amino acids. In nucleotides, the CDR3 is TGTGCCAGCAGCGAGGGGATAGCGGGGCCGAATGAACAGTTCTTC. Encoded protein: CASSEGIAGPNEQFF.

This sequence joins TRBV10-3 and TRBJ1-5; D gene unclear. This CDR3 is built from 12 residues. Trimming took off 5 bases at V and 4 bases at J, with 6 bases between the two ends. Germline CDR1 is ENHRY and CDR2 is SYGVKD. CDR3 coding DNA: TGTGCCATCAGTACGGGTAATCAGCCCCAGCATTTT. Translated, it gives CAISTGNQPQHF.

The chain recombines TRBV6-5 with TRBJ1-5; D ambiguous. The CDR3 is made up of 14 amino acids. Germline V lookup: CDR1 MNHEY, CDR2 SVGAGI. V was pared by 5 bases and J by 9 bases, with 17 bases between. CDR3 nucleotides: TGTGCCAGCAGTCCCGGGCTCTCGATTTCGCCCCAGCATTTT. As protein: CASSPGLSISPQHF.

The chain combines TRBV4-3 with TRBJ1-4; TRBD1 is a possible D gene (5 bases). Trimming shortened V by 0 bases and J by 6 bases, and 14 bases separated the two germline ends. The CDR3 has 16 amino acids. Germline CDR1 LGHNA, CDR2 YSLEER. The CDR3 here is CASSQDGGTGDEKLFF. CDR3 DNA sequence: TGCGCCAGCAGCCAAGATGGTGGGACCGGAGATGAAAAACTGTTTTTT.

This clone was observed a single time. The chain uses TRBV15 and TRBJ2-2, with D maybe TRBD1 (6 bases). Trimming left V 1 base short and J 3 bases short, with 15 bases between. The CDR3 contains 17 residues. The germline CDR1 and CDR2 sequences are LNHNV and YYDKDF (reference sequence). CDR3 nucleotides: TGTGCCACCAGCAGAGTCCCGGACAGAAAGTACACCGGGGAGCTGTTTTTT. Translation gives CATSRVPDRKYTGELFF.

The chain is built from TRBV29-1 and TRBJ2-3; 8 positions match TRBD2. V shed 4 bases, J shed 0 bases, and the junction held 6 bases outside the gene matches. The CDR3 totals 15 residues. Germline values: CDR1 SQVTM, CDR2 ANQGSEA. CDR3 coding DNA: TGCAGCGTTGTGCAACGGGGGGGTAGCACAGATACGCAGTATTTT. Its protein product is CSVVQRGGSTDTQYF.

The V gene is TRBV11-2, the J gene TRBJ2-7, with D perhaps given as TRBD1 or TRBD2 (7 bases each). V was clipped by 6 bases and J by 4 bases, with 16 bases between them. The CDR3 covers 14 residues. Germline values: CDR1 SGHAT, CDR2 FQNNGV. Here the CDR3 DNA reads TGTGCCAGCAGTCAGGCAGGGGGGGGGTACGAGCAGTACTTC. This gives the protein CASSQAGGGYEQYF.

The count of this clone is one. The genes are TRBV7-2 and TRBJ2-5; 7 bases fit TRBD1. The germline CDR1 and CDR2 sequences are SGHTA and FQGNSA. V shed 3 bases, J shed 5 bases, and the junction held 9 bases outside the gene matches. The CDR3 runs to 15 residues. The CDR3 loop is CASSLGSLTGETQYF. The CDR3 coding sequence is TGTGCCAGCAGCTTGGGGAGCCTGACAGGGGAGACCCAGTACTTC.

With regard to this clone: One end of the junction fails to match germline, which may point to a read error. The rearrangement links TRBV6-5 to TRBJ1-2, with no clear D. Germline lookup yields CDR1 MNHEY and CDR2 SVGAGI. This CDR3 region has 13 residues. CDR3 in amino acids: CASKIHHLYGCTF. The CDR3 nucleotides read TGTGCCAGCAAGATACACCATCTCTATGGCTGCACCTTC.

The rearrangement links TRBV27 to TRBJ2-3, with D hard to call. The CDR3 runs to 14 residues. Trimming took off 3 bases at V and 4 bases at J, with 11 bases between the two ends. CDR1 MNHEY and CDR2 SMNVEV come from the germline V gene (reference sequence). The CDR3 region has the DNA TGTGCCAGCAGTTTTGCCAGAGTTCCAGATACGCAGTATTTT. Residues: CASSFARVPDTQYF.

The chain uses TRBV10-2 and TRBJ2-3; D may be TRBD2 (5 bases). V was cut by 2 bases and J by 0 bases, with 6 bases left in between. Looked up from germline, CDR1 is WSHSY and CDR2 is SAAADI. This CDR3 has 14 amino acids. The CDR3 region has the DNA TGCGCCAGCAGTGAGCCGGGGAGCACAGATACGCAGTATTTT. Protein product: CASSEPGSTDTQYF.

This clone was observed once. The rearrangement uses TRBV5-4 and TRBJ2-5; tentative D call: TRBD2 (6 bases). Trimming took off 2 bases at V and 5 bases at J, with 16 bases between the two ends. CDR3 length: 15 amino acids. CDR1 is SGHNT, CDR2 YYREEE, per germline (reference sequence). CDR3 coding DNA: TGTGCCAGCAGCTTATCCTGGGGCGGAGGGGAGACCCAGTACTTC. As protein: CASSLSWGGGETQYF. Full variable domain (outside the CDR3, taken from reference TRBV5-4 and TRBJ2-5): ETGVTQSPTHLIKTRGQQVTLRCSSQSGHNTVSWYQQALGQGPQFIFQYYREEENGRGNFPPRFSGLQFPNYSSELNVNALELDDSALYLCASSLSWGGGETQYFGPGTRLLVL.

This chain joins TRBV7-2 and TRBJ1-6; 8 positions match TRBD1. Germline values: CDR1 SGHTA, CDR2 FQGNSA. CDR3 size: 15 residues. After removal of 5 bases from V and 5 bases from J, the junction contained 5 bases not matched to a gene. CDR3 DNA: TGTGCCAGCAGCCCCGGACAGGGCAATAATTCACCCCTCCACTTT. This gives the protein CASSPGQGNNSPLHF.

The genes are TRBV7-6 and TRBJ2-3; D tentatively reads TRBD1 or TRBD2 (5 bases each). The CDR3 has 11 amino acids. Germline CDR1 is SGHVS and CDR2 is FNYEAQ. The ends were cut back, 3 bases at V and 14 bases at J, with 12 bases in the middle. For the CDR3, the DNA is TGTGCCAGCAGCTTCGGGACGGAGTGGTATTTT. It encodes CASSFGTEWYF.

In its sample, this clone was seen once. This chain connects TRBV29-1 to TRBJ2-3, with 9 nucleotides matching TRBD2. The CDR3 extends over 18 amino acids. J lost 1 base, V lost 5 bases, and 16 bases had no gene match. Germline-derived CDR1 and CDR2 are SQVTM and ANQGSEA. The CDR3 DNA sequence: TGCAGCGTTCGCCAAAGACCGGGACTAGCCCAACGCACAGATACGCAGTATTTT. Amino acids: CSVRQRPGLAQRTDTQYF.

This clone occurred once. V and J are TRBV6-5 and TRBJ1-5; perhaps TRBD1 as D (6 bases). V lost 4 bases and J 0 bases, leaving 13 bases between the germline ends. The CDR3 sequence is 16 residues long. Germline values: CDR1 MNHEY, CDR2 SVGAGI. The chain's CDR3 is CASSSSWGHSNQPQHF. CDR3 nucleotides: TGTGCCAGCAGTTCCTCATGGGGGCATAGCAATCAGCCCCAGCATTTT.

The chain recombines TRBV5-8 with TRBJ2-1; 9 bases agree with TRBD2. V shed 4 bases, J shed 13 bases, and the junction held 18 bases outside the gene matches. This CDR3 has 16 residues. Germline CDR1 is SGHTS and CDR2 is YDEGEE. The CDR3 region has the DNA TGTGCCAGCAGCCCGCCGGCGGGGGGGCCTCTGCCCGGACAGTTCTTC. It specifies CASSPPAGGPLPGQFF.

This rearrangement joins TRBV29-1 to TRBJ2-6, with a possible D match to TRBD1 (6 bases). Germline CDR1 and CDR2: SQVTM and ANQGSEA. The V and J ends lost 5 bases and 0 bases respectively, with 20 bases between them. This CDR3 has 18 residues. The CDR3 is CSVPMGAGSSSGANVLTF. CDR3 sequence (DNA): TGCAGCGTTCCCATGGGGGCAGGGTCAAGCTCTGGGGCCAACGTCCTGACTTTC.

The chain uses TRBV5-4 and TRBJ1-2, with TRBD1 matching 8 bases. J was trimmed by 4 bases and V by 1 base; bases with no gene match: 6. CDR1 is SGHNT and CDR2 is YYREEE in the germline V gene (reference sequence). This CDR3 is 15 amino acids long. The CDR3, as DNA: TGTGCCAGCAGCTTGACCACCGGGACAGGCTATGGCTACACCTTC. The encoded protein is CASSLTTGTGYGYTF.

V gene TRBV28 combines with J gene TRBJ1-1, with TRBD1 identical over 7 bases. There are 17 residues in the CDR3. Germline CDR1 and CDR2: MDHEN and SYDVKM. V lost 2 bases and J lost 1; bases outside the gene matches: 10. CDR3 protein: CASSLRGYRGTNTEAFF. Here the CDR3 DNA reads TGTGCCAGCAGTTTAAGGGGGTACAGGGGTACGAACACTGAAGCTTTCTTT.